This TCR beta chain derives from a study of T cells in localized non-small cell lung cancer. Whole-study findings and limits: Appearing in adjacent lung were a median around 60 of the top 100 tumor clones.

This clone was observed a handful of times. Its antigen is as yet unknown. The germline V and J ends were trimmed by 2 bases and 4 bases, with 13 bases remaining between them. The germline CDR1 and CDR2 sequences are SGHKS and YYEKEE (reference sequence). This CDR3 is 14 amino acids long. The table came from immunoSEQ multiplex PCR; TCRdb's copy has only in-frame clones and leaves some out. The table records about 41,000 clones, 85% to 90% of them present only once. This TCR was sampled from a woman aged 18-49 years with stage III lung adenocarcinoma. The sample was peripheral blood, taken before any cancer treatment. This chain connects TRBV5-5 to TRBJ2-7, with D perhaps TRBD2 (5 bases). This chain's CDR3 is CASSFYGVSYEQYF. The CDR3 region has the DNA TGTGCCAGCAGCTTTTACGGGGTTTCTTACGAGCAGTACTTC.